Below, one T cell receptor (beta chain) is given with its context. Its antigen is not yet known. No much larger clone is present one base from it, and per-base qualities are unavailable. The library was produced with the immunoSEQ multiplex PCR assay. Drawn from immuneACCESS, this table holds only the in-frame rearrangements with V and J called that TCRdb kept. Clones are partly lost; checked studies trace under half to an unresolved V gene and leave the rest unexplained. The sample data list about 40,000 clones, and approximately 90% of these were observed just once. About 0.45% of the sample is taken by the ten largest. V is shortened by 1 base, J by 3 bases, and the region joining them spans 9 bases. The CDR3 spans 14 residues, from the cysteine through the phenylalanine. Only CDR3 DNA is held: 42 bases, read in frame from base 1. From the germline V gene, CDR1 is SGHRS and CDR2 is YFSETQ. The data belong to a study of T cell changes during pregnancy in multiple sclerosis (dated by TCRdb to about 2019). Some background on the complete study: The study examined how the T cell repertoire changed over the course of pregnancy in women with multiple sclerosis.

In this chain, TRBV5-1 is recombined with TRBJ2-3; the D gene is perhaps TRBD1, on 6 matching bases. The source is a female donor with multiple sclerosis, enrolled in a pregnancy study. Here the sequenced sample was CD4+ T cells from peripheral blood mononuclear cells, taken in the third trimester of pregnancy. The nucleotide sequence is TGCGCCAGCAGCTTGCAGGGGAAGACAGATACGCAGTATTTT. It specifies CASSLQGKTDTQYF.